The present T cell receptor beta chain was sequenced within a study of blood T cell repertoires in COVID-19. Overall study: Material from acute and convalescent COVID-19 was sourced from the United States, Italy and Spain. The cDNA or gDNA used as material had been derived from T cells, B-cell-depleted T cells, or PBMCs.

V lost 0 bases, J lost 8 bases, and 5 bases stayed unmatched. Germline V gene lookup returns CDR1 LGHDT and CDR2 YNNKEL (reference sequence). The CDR3 totals 14 residues. In the source study's methods: Amplified reference gene primers provided the basis for estimating nucleated cell counts. TCRdb's table, derived via immunoSEQ multiplex PCR, lists solely in-frame clones and lacks some. That table supplies the V and J calls and clone size; D and trimming were determined from the DNA. The repertoire has roughly 120,000 clones, roughly four fifths of them found once; the top ten carry 2% to 3%. The material sequenced was peripheral blood. J is TRBJ1-2 and V is TRBV3-1 (or the pseudogene TRBV3-2); 8 nucleotides line up with TRBD1. This receptor was identified in a man aged 50-60 years with acute or convalescent COVID-19. This chain's CDR3 is CASSQEDRGLGYTF. For the CDR3, the DNA is TGTGCCAGCAGCCAAGAAGACAGGGGTCTCGGCTACACCTTC.